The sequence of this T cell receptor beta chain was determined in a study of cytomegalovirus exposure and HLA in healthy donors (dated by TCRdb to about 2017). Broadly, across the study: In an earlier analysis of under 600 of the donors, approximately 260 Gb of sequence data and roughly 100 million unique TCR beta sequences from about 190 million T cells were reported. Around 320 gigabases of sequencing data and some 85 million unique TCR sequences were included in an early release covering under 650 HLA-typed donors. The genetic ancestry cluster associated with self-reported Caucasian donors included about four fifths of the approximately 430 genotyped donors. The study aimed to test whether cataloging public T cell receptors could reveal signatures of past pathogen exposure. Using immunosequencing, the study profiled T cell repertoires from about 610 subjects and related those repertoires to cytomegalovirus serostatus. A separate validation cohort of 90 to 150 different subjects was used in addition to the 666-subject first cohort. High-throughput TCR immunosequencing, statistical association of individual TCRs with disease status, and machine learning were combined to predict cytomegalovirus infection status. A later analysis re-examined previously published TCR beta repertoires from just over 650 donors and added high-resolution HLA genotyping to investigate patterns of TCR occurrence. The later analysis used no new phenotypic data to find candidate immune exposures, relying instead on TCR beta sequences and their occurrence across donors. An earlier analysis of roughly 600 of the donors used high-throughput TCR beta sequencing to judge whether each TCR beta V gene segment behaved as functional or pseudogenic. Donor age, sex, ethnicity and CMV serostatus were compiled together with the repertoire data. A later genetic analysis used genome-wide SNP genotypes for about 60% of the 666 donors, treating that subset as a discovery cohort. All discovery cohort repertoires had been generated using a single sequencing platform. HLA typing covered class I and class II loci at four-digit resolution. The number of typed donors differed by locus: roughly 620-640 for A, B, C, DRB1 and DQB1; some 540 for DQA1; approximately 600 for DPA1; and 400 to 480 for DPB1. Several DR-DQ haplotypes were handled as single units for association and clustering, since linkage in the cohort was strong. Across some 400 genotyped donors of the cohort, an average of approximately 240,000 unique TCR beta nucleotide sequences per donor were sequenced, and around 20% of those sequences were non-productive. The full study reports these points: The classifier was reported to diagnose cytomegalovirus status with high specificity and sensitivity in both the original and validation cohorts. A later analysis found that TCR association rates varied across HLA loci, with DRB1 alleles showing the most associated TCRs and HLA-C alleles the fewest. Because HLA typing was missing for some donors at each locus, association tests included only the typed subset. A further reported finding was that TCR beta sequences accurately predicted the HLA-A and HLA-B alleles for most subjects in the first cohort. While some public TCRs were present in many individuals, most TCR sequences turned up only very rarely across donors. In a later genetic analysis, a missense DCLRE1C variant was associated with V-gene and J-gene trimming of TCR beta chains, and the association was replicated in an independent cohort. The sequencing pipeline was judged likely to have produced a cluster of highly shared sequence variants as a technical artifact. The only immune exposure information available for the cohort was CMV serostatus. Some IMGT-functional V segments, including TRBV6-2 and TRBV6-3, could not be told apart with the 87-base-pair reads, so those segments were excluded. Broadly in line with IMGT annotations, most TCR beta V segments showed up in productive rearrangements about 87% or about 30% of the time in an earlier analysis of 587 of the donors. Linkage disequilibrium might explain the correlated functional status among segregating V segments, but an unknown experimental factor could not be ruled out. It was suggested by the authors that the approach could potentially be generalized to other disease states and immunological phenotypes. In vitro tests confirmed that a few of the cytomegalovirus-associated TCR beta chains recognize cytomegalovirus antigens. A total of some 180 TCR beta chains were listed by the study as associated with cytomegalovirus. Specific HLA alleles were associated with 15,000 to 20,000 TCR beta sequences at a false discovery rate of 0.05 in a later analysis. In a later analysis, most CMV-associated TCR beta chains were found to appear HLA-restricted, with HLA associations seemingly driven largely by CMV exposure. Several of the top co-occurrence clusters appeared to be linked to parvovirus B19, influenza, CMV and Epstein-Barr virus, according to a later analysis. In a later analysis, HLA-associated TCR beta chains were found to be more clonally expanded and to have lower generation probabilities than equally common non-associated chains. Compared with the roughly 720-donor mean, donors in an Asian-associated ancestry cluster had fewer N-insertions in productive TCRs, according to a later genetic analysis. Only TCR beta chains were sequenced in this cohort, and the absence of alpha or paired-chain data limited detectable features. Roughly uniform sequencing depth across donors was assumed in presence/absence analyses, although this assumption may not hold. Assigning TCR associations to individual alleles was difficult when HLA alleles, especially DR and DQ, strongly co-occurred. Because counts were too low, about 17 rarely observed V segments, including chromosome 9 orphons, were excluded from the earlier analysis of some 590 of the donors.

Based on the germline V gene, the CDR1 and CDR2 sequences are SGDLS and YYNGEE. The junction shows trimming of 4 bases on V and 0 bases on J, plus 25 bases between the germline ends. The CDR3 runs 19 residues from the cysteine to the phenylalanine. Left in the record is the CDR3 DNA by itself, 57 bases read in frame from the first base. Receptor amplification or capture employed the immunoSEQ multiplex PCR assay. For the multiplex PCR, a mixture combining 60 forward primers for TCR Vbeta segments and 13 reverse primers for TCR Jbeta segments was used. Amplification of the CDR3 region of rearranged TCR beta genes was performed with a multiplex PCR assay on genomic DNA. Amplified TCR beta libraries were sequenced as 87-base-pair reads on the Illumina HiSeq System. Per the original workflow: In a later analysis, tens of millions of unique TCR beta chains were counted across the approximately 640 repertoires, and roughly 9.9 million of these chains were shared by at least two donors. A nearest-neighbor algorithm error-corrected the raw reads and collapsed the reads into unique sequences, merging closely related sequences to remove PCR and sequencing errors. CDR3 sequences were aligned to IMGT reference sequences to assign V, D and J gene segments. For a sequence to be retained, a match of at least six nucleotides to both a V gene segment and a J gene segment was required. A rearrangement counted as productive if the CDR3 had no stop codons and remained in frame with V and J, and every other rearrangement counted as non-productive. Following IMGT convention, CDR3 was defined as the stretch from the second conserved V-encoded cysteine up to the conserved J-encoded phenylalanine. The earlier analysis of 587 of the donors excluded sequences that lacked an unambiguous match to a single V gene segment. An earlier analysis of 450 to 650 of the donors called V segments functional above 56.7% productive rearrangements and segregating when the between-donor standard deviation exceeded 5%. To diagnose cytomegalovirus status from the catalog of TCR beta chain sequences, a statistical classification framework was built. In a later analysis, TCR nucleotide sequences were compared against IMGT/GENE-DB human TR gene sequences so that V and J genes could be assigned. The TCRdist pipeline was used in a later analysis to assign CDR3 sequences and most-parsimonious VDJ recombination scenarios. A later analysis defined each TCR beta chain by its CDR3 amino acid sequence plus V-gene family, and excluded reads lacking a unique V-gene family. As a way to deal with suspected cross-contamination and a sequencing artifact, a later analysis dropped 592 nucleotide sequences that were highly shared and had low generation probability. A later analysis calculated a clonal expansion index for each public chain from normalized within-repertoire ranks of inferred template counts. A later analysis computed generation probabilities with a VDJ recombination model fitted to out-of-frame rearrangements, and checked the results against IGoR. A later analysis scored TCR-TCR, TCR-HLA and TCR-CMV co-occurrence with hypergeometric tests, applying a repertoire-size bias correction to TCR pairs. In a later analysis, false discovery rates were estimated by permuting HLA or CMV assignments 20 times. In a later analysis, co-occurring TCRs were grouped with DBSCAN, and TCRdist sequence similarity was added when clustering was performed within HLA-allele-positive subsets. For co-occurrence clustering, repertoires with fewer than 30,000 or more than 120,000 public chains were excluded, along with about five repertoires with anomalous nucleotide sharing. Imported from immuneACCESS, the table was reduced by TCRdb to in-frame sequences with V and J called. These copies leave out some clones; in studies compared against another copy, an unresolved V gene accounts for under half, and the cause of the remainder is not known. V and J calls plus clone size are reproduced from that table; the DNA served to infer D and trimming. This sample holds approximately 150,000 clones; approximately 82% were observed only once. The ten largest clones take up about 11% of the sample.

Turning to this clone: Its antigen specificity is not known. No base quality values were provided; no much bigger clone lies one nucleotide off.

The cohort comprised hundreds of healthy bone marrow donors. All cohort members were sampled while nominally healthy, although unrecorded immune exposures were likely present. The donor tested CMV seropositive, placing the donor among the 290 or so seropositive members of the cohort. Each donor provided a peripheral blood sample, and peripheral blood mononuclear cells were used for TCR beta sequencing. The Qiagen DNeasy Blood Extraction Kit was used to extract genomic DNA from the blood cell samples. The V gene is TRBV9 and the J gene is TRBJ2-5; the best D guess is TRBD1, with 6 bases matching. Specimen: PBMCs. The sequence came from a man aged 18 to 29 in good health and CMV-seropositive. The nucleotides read TGTGCCAGCAGCCCGATCAGTGGGGGCGCGTCTCCCTACCAAGAGACCCAGTACTTC. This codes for CASSPISGGASPYQETQYF.